Presented here are 22 T cell receptor beta chains from one specimen sequenced in a study of T cell repertoires in cytomegalovirus infection. TCRdb analysed the reads with MiXCR anew, one entry per CDR3 protein. Here the sample spans approximately 310,000 distinct CDR3 sequences, around a quarter being singletons. What these receptors recognize is not known. The sequencing used cultured PBMCs, collected from culture after CMV antigen stimulation. The receptors here all came from a human donor in good health (CMV status not recorded). Some clones in this sample may be carry-over from other donors' samples.

In this sample, this clonotype turned up a few times. The V and J genes are TRBV6-2 or TRBV6-3 and TRBJ1-1; D unresolved. The CDR3 is made up of 13 amino acids. Trimming left V 7 bases short and J 4 bases short, with 13 bases between. Germline assignment: CDR1 MNHEY and CDR2 SVGEGT. CDR3 loop: CASTIDPTTEAFF. In DNA form, the CDR3 reads TGTGCCAGCACCATTGACCCGACCACTGAAGCTTTCTTT.

This clonotype was observed at least ten times. The chain uses TRBV7-8 and TRBJ2-2; no reliable D call. The CDR3 sequence is 16 residues long. V lost 2 bases and J 0 bases, leaving 10 bases between the germline ends. Germline CDR1 and CDR2: SGHVS and FQNEAQ. The CDR3 loop reads CASSLFLSANTGELFF. In DNA form, the CDR3 reads TGTGCCAGCAGCTTATTCCTCTCGGCGAACACCGGGGAGCTGTTTTTT.

The chain recombines TRBV28 with TRBJ2-1, with D possibly TRBD2 on 6 matching bases. Trimming removed 3 bases at V and 6 bases at J, with 12 bases between. The germline CDR1 and CDR2 sequences are MDHEN and SYDVKM. This CDR3 has 14 amino acids. DNA for the CDR3: TGTGCCAGCAGTTTTATTATCGGGAGCAATGAGCAGTTCTTC. This gives the protein CASSFIIGSNEQFF.

There are a few counts of this clonotype. V is TRBV25-1 and J is TRBJ2-1, with TRBD2 identical over 12 bases. The CDR3 runs to 16 residues. From germline, CDR1 is MGHDK and CDR2 SYGVNS. Trimming removed 1 base from V and 8 bases from J; junction bases left unmatched: 6. The CDR3, as DNA: TGTGCCAGCAGTGAATGGAAGACTAGCGGGAGTCATGAGCAGTTCTTC. Translating gives CASSEWKTSGSHEQFF.

V and J are TRBV11-1 and TRBJ2-7; 7 positions agree with TRBD2. The trim removed 3 bases at V and 0 bases at J, leaving 11 bases unmatched. Germline-derived CDR1 and CDR2 are SGHAT and FQDESV (reference sequence). The CDR3 loop spans 17 amino acids. The CDR3 reads CASSLWAGGGSSYEQYF. In nucleotides, the CDR3 is TGTGCCAGCAGCTTGTGGGCCGGCGGGGGAAGCTCCTACGAGCAGTACTTC.

This clonotype was found a few times. J is TRBJ2-3 and V is TRBV24-1; D might be TRBD1 (5 bases). This CDR3 contains 16 residues. In germline, CDR1 is KGHDR, CDR2 SFDVKD. Trimming stripped 3 bases from V and 6 bases from J, with 18 bases between. CDR3 DNA: TGTGCCACCAGTGATAGGCAGGGCAAGATGTGGGATACGCAGTATTTT. Amino acid sequence: CATSDRQGKMWDTQYF.

This clonotype was seen a handful of times. CDR3 nucleotide sequence: TGTGCCACCAGCCGCGGACTGAACACTGAAGCTTTCTTT. It translates to CATSRGLNTEAFF. This chain joins TRBV24-1 and TRBJ1-1; D is unresolved. Germline CDR1 KGHDR, CDR2 SFDVKD. V was trimmed by 7 bases and J by 0 bases, leaving 8 bases between them. The CDR3 has 13 residues.

In this sample, this clonotype turned up many times. The genes are TRBV28 and TRBJ2-2, with D perhaps matching TRBD1 (6 bases). The V end was cut by 8 bases, the J end by 1 base, with 26 bases between. Germline lookup yields CDR1 MDHEN and CDR2 SYDVKM. The CDR3 runs to 19 residues. CDR3 amino acids: CASRGPSGQPVGNTGELFF. CDR3 coding DNA: TGTGCCAGCCGCGGACCCTCAGGACAGCCCGTTGGGAACACCGGGGAGCTGTTTTTT.

The V call is TRBV11-3, the J call TRBJ2-1, with 8 bases matching TRBD2. The germline CDR1 and CDR2 sequences are SGHNT and YENEEA. This CDR3 comprises 16 residues. The trim removed 0 bases at V and 3 bases at J, leaving 4 bases unmatched. For the CDR3, the DNA is TGTGCCAGCAGCTTAGATCCTAGCGGGCGCTACAATGAGCAGTTCTTC. Translating gives CASSLDPSGRYNEQFF.

The V call is TRBV4-1, the J call TRBJ2-7; 9 bases align to TRBD2. V shed 4 bases, J shed 4 bases, and the junction held 8 bases outside the gene matches. The CDR3 totals 15 residues. Germline assignment: CDR1 MGHRA and CDR2 YSYEKL. CDR3 region: CASSPVGSGSYEQYF. In nucleotides, the CDR3 is TGCGCCAGCAGCCCAGTGGGTAGCGGGAGTTACGAGCAGTACTTC.

This rearrangement joins TRBV30 to TRBJ1-1; tentative D call: TRBD1 (5 bases). Germline loops: CDR1 GTSNPN, CDR2 SVGIG (reference sequence). The CDR3 is made up of 13 amino acids. Trimming left V 0 bases short and J 11 bases short, with 16 bases between. As DNA, the CDR3 is TGTGCCTGGAGTGTCCAGGGAAGTGGTAAGGCTTTCTTT. As protein: CAWSVQGSGKAFF.

The chain links TRBV20-1 to TRBJ1-2; D is unresolved. The germline CDR1 and CDR2 sequences are DFQATT and SNEGSKA (reference sequence). Trimming pared 5 bases from V and 4 bases from J, leaving 11 bases between. CDR3 length: 12 residues. CDR3 in DNA: TGCAGTGCTTTGATACTGGCCTATGGCTACACCTTC. Its translation: CSALILAYGYTF.

This clonotype was seen more than once but under ten times. The V and J genes are TRBV7-2 and TRBJ2-5; 7 nucleotides line up with TRBD2. CDR1 and CDR2 (germline): SGHTA, FQGNSA. CDR3 size: 14 residues. Germline trimming cut 5 bases from V and 5 bases from J; bases unmatched to any gene: 8. The CDR3 spells CASSPPSGVETQYF. Here the CDR3 DNA reads TGTGCCAGCAGCCCTCCTAGCGGAGTGGAGACCCAGTACTTC.

In its sample, this clonotype was seen a few times. The chain combines TRBV7-8 with TRBJ1-6, with 7 bases aligning to TRBD1. Per germline, CDR1 SGHVS and CDR2 FQNEAQ. CDR3 length equals 15 residues. The J segment lost 6 bases and the V segment lost 1 base, leaving 3 bases of the junction unmatched. The CDR3 spells CASSLVDRANSPLHF. The CDR3 coding sequence is TGTGCCAGCAGCTTAGTTGACAGGGCTAATTCACCCCTCCACTTT.

This clonotype has only a few counts. This chain connects TRBV11-2 to TRBJ2-1, with 11 positions matching TRBD2. Trimming took 0 bases from V and 9 from J; bases not matched to a gene: 4. The CDR3 sequence is 15 residues long. CDR1 is SGHAT and CDR2 is FQNNGV in the germline V gene. The CDR3 loop is CASSLELAGVGEQFF. The CDR3 DNA follows: TGTGCCAGCAGCTTAGAACTAGCGGGAGTCGGTGAGCAGTTCTTC.

The CDR3 reads CASSDSAGGRAYEQYF. The CDR3 nucleotides are TGTGCCAGCAGTGATTCTGCCGGCGGGAGGGCCTACGAGCAGTACTTC. The chain recombines TRBV12-3 or TRBV12-4 with TRBJ2-7; 9 bases are shared with TRBD2. This CDR3 spans 16 amino acids. Trimming took 5 bases from V and 2 from J; bases not matched to a gene: 10.

In DNA form, the CDR3 reads TGCAGCGTTGTGGGGGTTTCTGGCTACACCTTC. Translation: CSVVGVSGYTF. The rearrangement uses TRBV29-1 and TRBJ1-2; D possibly corresponds to TRBD1 (5 bases). Germline CDR1 and CDR2: SQVTM and ANQGSEA. V lost 4 bases, J lost 7 bases, and 10 bases lay in between. The CDR3 totals 11 residues. The full variable domain, completed using reference TRBV29-1 and TRBJ1-2, is SAVISQKPSRDICQRGTSLTIQCQVDSQVTMMFWYRQQPGQSLTLIATANQGSEATYESGFVIDKFPISRPNLTFSTLTVSNMSPEDSSIYLCSVVGVSGYTFGSGTRLTVV.

The chain joins TRBV2 to TRBJ2-5; possible D gene TRBD2, 6 bases. V lost 2 bases, J lost 4 bases, and 11 bases lay in between. Germline assignment: CDR1 SNHLY and CDR2 FYNNEI. CDR3 length: 14 amino acids. The chain's CDR3 is CASSEPLAPETQYF. The CDR3 DNA sequence: TGTGCCAGCAGTGAACCCCTAGCGCCAGAGACCCAGTACTTC. The variable domain in full, with the rest retrieved from reference TRBV2 and TRBJ2-5, is EPEVTQTPSHQVTQMGQEVILRCVPISNHLYFYWYRQILGQKVEFLVSFYNNEISEKSEIFDDQFSVERPDGSNFTLKIRSTKLEDSAMYFCASSEPLAPETQYFGPGTRLLVL.

This clonotype was found once. The CDR3 sequence is CASSLDLERQGYEQYF. CDR3 bases: TGTGCCAGCAGCTTGGACCTGGAGAGGCAGGGGTACGAGCAGTACTTC. This chain uses TRBV5-4 with TRBJ2-7, with TRBD1 as a possible D gene (6 bases). V was shortened by 0 bases and J by 4 bases, with 17 bases between the two germline ends. This CDR3 has 16 residues. Germline V gene sequence: CDR1 SGHNT, CDR2 YYREEE (reference sequence).

Worth noting for this clonotype: The germline gene is not matched at one end of the junction; a read error may be the cause. V is TRBV18 and J is TRBJ1-1; the D gene is possibly TRBD1 (5 bases). The CDR3 has 13 residues. Germline CDR1 KGHSH, CDR2 LQKENI. The CDR3 region has the DNA TGTGCCAGTTCACCCCCCCAGGCCTGGGGGGCTTTCTTT. Translating it yields CASSPPQAWGAFF.

The chain is built from TRBV6-1 and TRBJ2-1; 9 bases agree with TRBD2. With 5 bases clipped from V and 10 bases from J, the junction kept 24 bases outside the gene matches. CDR3 length: 19 amino acids. CDR1 and CDR2 from the germline V gene are MNHNS and SASEGT. CDR3 protein: CASSSYGLPLAGLPGEQFF. Written as DNA, the CDR3 is TGTGCCAGCAGTTCCTATGGCCTCCCTCTAGCGGGACTACCGGGGGAGCAGTTCTTC.

At least ten counts were recorded for this clonotype. This chain joins TRBV4-1 and TRBJ2-1, with 7 bases lining up with TRBD2. The germline V gene has CDR1 MGHRA and CDR2 YSYEKL. This CDR3 comprises 16 residues. Germline trimming cut 0 bases from V and 10 bases from J; bases unmatched to any gene: 12. Here the CDR3 reads CASSQDLGEGHFEQFF. As DNA, the CDR3 is TGCGCCAGCAGCCAAGATTTGGGGGAGGGCCATTTCGAGCAGTTCTTC.